Detailed here is one T cell receptor beta chain. These data originate in a study of T cell changes during pregnancy in multiple sclerosis. Some clones are missing from TCRdb's copy, which holds only in-frame ones; the method was immunoSEQ multiplex PCR. The sample includes under 50,000 clones, just over 90% of them seen just once. This CDR3 comprises 17 residues. The ends lost 2 bases at V and 0 bases at J; junction bases unmatched: 5. Germline assignment: CDR1 SGHDT and CDR2 YYEEEE. The sample consisted of CD8+ T cells from peripheral blood mononuclear cells, taken after pregnancy. V is TRBV5-6 and J is TRBJ2-4; 10 bases map to TRBD1. This TCR was sampled from a female donor with multiple sclerosis, enrolled in a pregnancy study. The DNA for the CDR3 is TGTGCCAGCAGCTTTTGGGACAGGGGAAGAGCCAAAAACATTCAGTACTTC. This translates into CASSFWDRGRAKNIQYF.